This is a list of T cell receptor beta chains from one sample in a study of Ad26.COV2.S vaccination and SARS-CoV-2 variants. Sequencing was performed with immunoSEQ multiplex PCR; in TCRdb, only in-frame clones are kept and a portion is missing. The data show about 420,000 clones, over 75% seen once. The source was peripheral blood, collected in a trial of Ad26.COV2.S vaccine versus placebo. Receptor source: a person aged 18-60 years who received the Ad26.COV2.S COVID-19 vaccine or a placebo. The conserved cysteine and the conserved F or W are not part of the CDR3 here. Each record gives: J gene, D gene, V gene, CDR3 protein. The D gene is left open where the match is weak.

j_gene: TRBJ2-3; d_gene: TRBD1; v_gene: TRBV19; CDR3aa: ASSQGQVRSAQY
j_gene: TRBJ1-5; d_gene: TRBD1; v_gene: TRBV20-1; CDR3aa: SASWQGVRDQPQH
j_gene: TRBJ2-5; d_gene: TRBD1; v_gene: TRBV6-1; CDR3aa: ASSATPTGGQETQY
j_gene: TRBJ2-4; d_gene: NA; v_gene: TRBV5-4; CDR3aa: ASSLDGSRAKNIQY
j_gene: TRBJ2-7; d_gene: TRBD1; v_gene: TRBV6-1; CDR3aa: ASSEAVDRGGEQY
j_gene: TRBJ1-3; d_gene: NA; v_gene: TRBV7-9; CDR3aa: ASSLPGLGNTIY
j_gene: TRBJ1-1; d_gene: NA; v_gene: TRBV28; CDR3aa: ASRPLGTEAF
j_gene: TRBJ1-5; d_gene: TRBD1; v_gene: TRBV28; CDR3aa: ASSPVGTGFQPQH
j_gene: TRBJ1-3; d_gene: NA; v_gene: TRBV28; CDR3aa: ASSPLGGLSSGNTIY
j_gene: TRBJ2-1; d_gene: TRBD2; v_gene: TRBV4-1; CDR3aa: ASSRGLAHEQF
j_gene: TRBJ1-6; d_gene: NA; v_gene: TRBV28; CDR3aa: ASSFRTGSSPLH
j_gene: TRBJ2-3; d_gene: NA; v_gene: TRBV5-6; CDR3aa: ASSLGSDTQY
j_gene: TRBJ1-3; d_gene: NA; v_gene: TRBV6-5; CDR3aa: ASSYSQPGAGNTIY
j_gene: TRBJ1-6; d_gene: TRBD1; v_gene: TRBV6-5; CDR3aa: ASSYFETYRGSPLH
j_gene: TRBJ1-6; d_gene: NA; v_gene: TRBV6-2/TRBV6-3; CDR3aa: ASSFSTGSSYNSPLH
j_gene: TRBJ2-7; d_gene: TRBD1; v_gene: TRBV5-4; CDR3aa: ASSLDGTGQRGQY
j_gene: TRBJ2-5; d_gene: NA; v_gene: TRBV11-2; CDR3aa: ATGARQETQY
j_gene: TRBJ1-2; d_gene: NA; v_gene: TRBV23-1; CDR3aa: ASSQSSLSGGYT
j_gene: TRBJ2-7; d_gene: NA; v_gene: TRBV27; CDR3aa: ASSLSLGRLSYEQY
j_gene: TRBJ2-1; d_gene: TRBD2; v_gene: TRBV29-1; CDR3aa: SAPTSPYYNEQF
j_gene: TRBJ1-6; d_gene: TRBD1; v_gene: TRBV7-2; CDR3aa: ASSLSPGQNSPLH
j_gene: TRBJ2-2; d_gene: TRBD2; v_gene: TRBV6-2/TRBV6-3; CDR3aa: ASSYREAGELF
j_gene: TRBJ1-4; d_gene: NA; v_gene: TRBV6-5; CDR3aa: ASRKTAPQLF
j_gene: TRBJ1-1; d_gene: TRBD1; v_gene: TRBV13; CDR3aa: ASSLGQGEVLPGTGMNTEAF
j_gene: TRBJ2-4; d_gene: TRBD2; v_gene: TRBV4-1; CDR3aa: ASSQYGTIRGLAKNIQY
j_gene: TRBJ2-6; d_gene: NA; v_gene: TRBV5-6; CDR3aa: ASSPSPGANVLT
j_gene: TRBJ2-1; d_gene: TRBD2; v_gene: TRBV4-2; CDR3aa: ASSQPQIGTSGVNEQF
j_gene: TRBJ2-2; d_gene: TRBD1; v_gene: TRBV6-4; CDR3aa: ASSTTGGTGELF
j_gene: TRBJ1-1; d_gene: TRBD1; v_gene: TRBV28; CDR3aa: ASSLNRGWSEAF
j_gene: TRBJ1-5; d_gene: NA; v_gene: TRBV27; CDR3aa: ASSFPHSRPWVVPQPQH
j_gene: TRBJ1-3; d_gene: NA; v_gene: TRBV6-5; CDR3aa: ATGTAGSGNTIY